The 30 T cell receptor beta chains given below trace back to one sample, sequenced in a study of chemoradiotherapy in HPV16-positive cancers. Using immunoSEQ multiplex PCR, the repertoire was profiled, and TCRdb retains in-frame clones only, with some absent. The sample records under 10,000 clones, 70% to 90% being singletons. This material consisted of blood, taken from a patient who underwent chemoradiotherapy. These receptor sequences come from a human donor with HPV-associated anogenital cancer.

CDR3 sequence: CASSLTGQNTEAFF. DNA of the CDR3: TGTGCCAGCAGCTTAACGGGTCAGAACACTGAAGCTTTCTTT. The chain recombines TRBV7-8 with TRBJ1-1; D remains ambiguous. The CDR3 consists of 14 residues. Trimming took 2 bases from V and 1 from J, leaving 8 bases between them. Germline CDR1 reads SGHVS; CDR2 reads FQNEAQ.

The chain uses TRBV5-6 and TRBJ2-4; D is uncertain. The CDR3 spans 14 residues. V dropped 5 bases and J dropped 1 base, with 10 bases sitting between them. The germline CDR1 and CDR2 sequences are SGHDT and YYEEEE. The CDR3 DNA follows: TGTGCCAGCAGGCCCCTCGGGGCCAAAAACATTCAGTACTTC. Translation: CASRPLGAKNIQYF.

The chain uses TRBV27 and TRBJ2-1; TRBD2 matches at 11 bases. Germline V lookup: CDR1 MNHEY, CDR2 SMNVEV (reference sequence). This CDR3 comprises 15 residues. Trimming took 3 bases from V and 7 from J; bases not matched to a gene: 5. The CDR3 region is CASSFRLAGGNEQFF. CDR3 nucleotides: TGTGCCAGCAGTTTTAGGCTAGCGGGAGGAAATGAGCAGTTCTTC.

This chain uses TRBV5-8 with TRBJ2-7; 11 bases map to TRBD2. This CDR3 is built from 15 residues. The V gene end was trimmed by 3 bases and the J gene end by 2 bases; junction bases not matched to a gene: 4. Germline loops: CDR1 SGHTS, CDR2 YDEGEE. The CDR3 protein is CASSWRLAGTYEQYF. The CDR3 DNA reads TGTGCCAGCAGCTGGAGACTAGCGGGAACCTACGAGCAGTACTTC.

This clone occurred once. The genes are TRBV6-7 and TRBJ2-7, with D unclear. TRBV6-7 is filed as an ORF, its function uncertain. This CDR3 has 14 amino acids. V was shortened by 6 bases and J by 0 bases, with 12 bases between the two germline ends. CDR3 sequence (DNA): TGTGCCAGCAGGCCCGGCGCATCCTCCTACGAGCAGTACTTC. Residues: CASRPGASSYEQYF.

The chain couples TRBV27 to TRBJ2-1; a possible D gene is TRBD1 (5 bases). V was clipped by 6 bases and J by 6 bases, with 12 bases between them. The germline CDR1 and CDR2 sequences are MNHEY and SMNVEV (reference sequence). The length of the CDR3 is 13 residues. The CDR3 DNA follows: TGTGCCAGCAGCCCGACAGAAACCAATGAGCAGTTCTTC. It specifies CASSPTETNEQFF.

The chain combines TRBV20-1 with TRBJ2-7; D is ambiguous. The CDR3 totals 11 residues. Trimming pared 6 bases from V and 8 bases from J, leaving 14 bases between. The V gene's germline CDR1 is DFQATT and CDR2 SNEGSKA (reference sequence). The CDR3 spells CSALYPPQQYF. The CDR3 nucleotides read TGCAGTGCACTCTACCCGCCTCAGCAGTACTTC.

This sequence joins TRBV5-4 and TRBJ1-2; no definite D call. Per the germline V gene, CDR1 is SGHNT and CDR2 is YYREEE (reference sequence). V shed 4 bases and J shed 8 bases, with 15 bases lying between them. The CDR3 is made up of 13 amino acids. Here the CDR3 reads CASSPPEPYGYTF. The DNA for the CDR3 is TGTGCCAGCAGCCCCCCGGAGCCCTACGGCTACACCTTC.

The chain joins TRBV5-6 to TRBJ1-2; D is uncertain. V was pared by 4 bases and J by 4 bases, with 17 bases between. The germline V gene encodes CDR1 SGHDT and CDR2 YYEEEE. The CDR3 has 15 amino acids. The chain's CDR3 is CASSPPGTLTYGYTF. The CDR3 DNA sequence: TGTGCCAGCAGCCCTCCGGGAACTCTGACCTATGGCTACACCTTC.

The gene calls are TRBV6-1 and TRBJ2-3; D unclear. The CDR3 is 13 residues long. CDR1 is MNHNS, CDR2 SASEGT, per germline. V was pared by 2 bases and J by 3 bases, with 6 bases between. The CDR3 reads CASSEPSTDTQYF. The CDR3 DNA is TGTGCCAGCAGTGAACCGTCTACAGATACGCAGTATTTT.

The gene calls are TRBV2 and TRBJ1-4; D is ambiguous. The CDR3 contains 13 residues. The V end lost 8 bases, the J end lost 2 bases, and 9 bases lay between the germline ends. Per the germline V gene, CDR1 is SNHLY and CDR2 is FYNNEI. The CDR3 bases are TGTGCCAGCGGAGCTTTTACTAATGAAAAACTGTTTTTT. This codes for CASGAFTNEKLFF.

This clone showed up just a few times. V is TRBV29-1 and J is TRBJ2-5; the D gene is possibly TRBD2 (6 bases). Trimming took off 5 bases at V and 5 bases at J, with 15 bases between the two ends. Germline V lookup: CDR1 SQVTM, CDR2 ANQGSEA. The CDR3 loop spans 13 amino acids. The CDR3 region is CSVPAGMAETQYF. For the CDR3, the DNA is TGCAGCGTTCCGGCGGGGATGGCGGAGACCCAGTACTTC. The full variable domain, its missing parts supplied by reference TRBV29-1 and TRBJ2-5, is SAVISQKPSRDICQRGTSLTIQCQVDSQVTMMFWYRQQPGQSLTLIATANQGSEATYESGFVIDKFPISRPNLTFSTLTVSNMSPEDSSIYLCSVPAGMAETQYFGPGTRLLVL.

This chain uses TRBV20-1 with TRBJ1-1; D gene uncertain. This CDR3 is 11 amino acids long. V lost 0 bases and J 9 bases, leaving 8 bases between the germline ends. Germline lookup yields CDR1 DFQATT and CDR2 SNEGSKA (reference sequence). CDR3 loop: CSARDWQQAFF. In DNA form, the CDR3 reads TGCAGTGCTAGAGACTGGCAGCAAGCTTTCTTT.

This clone is a singleton in its sample. The chain employs TRBV5-1 and TRBJ2-5; D remains ambiguous. V gave up 4 bases and J gave up 5 bases, with 15 bases separating them. Germline V lookup: CDR1 SGHRS, CDR2 YFSETQ. The CDR3 covers 14 residues. CDR3 amino acids: CASSVLGDRETQYF. In DNA, the CDR3 is TGCGCCAGCAGCGTGCTTGGGGATCGGGAGACCCAGTACTTC.

The J gene is TRBJ1-1, the V gene TRBV5-6, with unresolved D. This CDR3 is built from 14 residues. Trimming took off 4 bases at V and 2 bases at J, with 12 bases between the two ends. Germline loops: CDR1 SGHDT, CDR2 YYEEEE. The CDR3 DNA reads as TGTGCCAGCAGCGAAACCCGGGAAAACACTGAAGCTTTCTTT. Encoded protein: CASSETRENTEAFF.

This clone has only a few counts. The rearrangement links TRBV2 to TRBJ1-6; unclear D gene. This CDR3 has 12 residues. Germline V lookup: CDR1 SNHLY, CDR2 FYNNEI. Trimming left V 7 bases short and J 8 bases short, with 9 bases between. CDR3 sequence (DNA): TGTGCCAGCAATAGGGTAGATTCACCCCTCCACTTT. Translation gives CASNRVDSPLHF.

The chain combines TRBV9 with TRBJ2-7, with 12 nucleotides matching TRBD1. The CDR3 totals 15 residues. The germline gives CDR1 SGDLS, CDR2 YYNGEE. Trimming removed 2 bases from V and 4 bases from J; junction bases left unmatched: 4. The DNA of the CDR3 is TGTGCCAGCAGCGTCGGGACAGGGGGCAAATACGAGCAGTACTTC. It yields the protein CASSVGTGGKYEQYF. Drawing the rest from reference TRBV9 and TRBJ2-7, the complete variable domain is DSGVTQTPKHLITATGQRVTLRCSPRSGDLSVYWYQQSLDQGLQFLIQYYNGEERAKGNILERFSAQQFPDLHSELNLSSLELGDSALYFCASSVGTGGKYEQYFGPGTRLTVT.

The chain recombines TRBV28 with TRBJ2-1; unclear D gene. The V end was cut by 4 bases, the J end by 8 bases, with 18 bases between. Germline lookup yields CDR1 MDHEN and CDR2 SYDVKM. The CDR3 extends over 15 amino acids. CDR3 protein: CASSSEDSGRDEQFF. The CDR3, as DNA: TGTGCCAGCAGTTCTGAGGATAGTGGGCGCGATGAGCAGTTCTTC.

This clone was found a few times. The chain combines TRBV6-6 with TRBJ2-1; 10 positions match TRBD2. The CDR3 totals 15 residues. The germline V gene has CDR1 MNHNY and CDR2 SVGAGI (reference sequence). Losses at the gene ends were 9 bases for V and 5 bases for J; bases not matched to a gene: 10. The CDR3 here is CASYGGTSVDNEQFF. In DNA, the CDR3 is TGTGCCAGTTACGGAGGGACTAGCGTGGACAATGAGCAGTTCTTC.

This rearrangement joins TRBV27 to TRBJ2-7; D not certain. This CDR3 is 14 amino acids long. The V gene lost 6 bases and the J gene lost 6 bases, with 18 bases spanning the gap. Germline CDR1 and CDR2: MNHEY and SMNVEV (reference sequence). The CDR3 loop is CASSPAALRGEQYF. DNA of the CDR3: TGTGCCAGCAGCCCCGCAGCGCTTCGTGGCGAGCAGTACTTC.

The rearrangement links TRBV27 to TRBJ1-4; 7 positions match TRBD1. The CDR3 spans 17 residues. Per germline, CDR1 MNHEY and CDR2 SMNVEV (reference sequence). J was trimmed by 3 bases and V by 5 bases; bases with no gene match: 12. The CDR3 sequence: CASSPLRLQGSNEKLFF. As DNA, the CDR3 is TGTGCCAGCAGTCCTCTAAGGCTACAGGGGTCTAATGAAAAACTGTTTTTT.

This chain uses TRBV20-1 with TRBJ1-1; D is unresolved. Germline values: CDR1 DFQATT, CDR2 SNEGSKA (reference sequence). V gave up 3 bases and J gave up 5 bases, with 7 bases separating them. The CDR3 covers 11 residues. The CDR3 loop is CSARAGTEAFF. The CDR3 bases are TGCAGTGCTAGGGCGGGGACTGAAGCTTTCTTT.

This clone was seen a handful of times. The CDR3: CASARQGGLTEAFF. The DNA of the CDR3 is TGTGCCAGCGCCAGGCAGGGGGGGTTAACTGAAGCTTTCTTT. The chain combines TRBV6-5 with TRBJ1-1; 7 bases match TRBD1. Trimming removed 8 bases from V and 5 bases from J; junction bases left unmatched: 11. Per the germline V gene, CDR1 is MNHEY and CDR2 is SVGAGI. This CDR3 comprises 14 residues.

This chain links TRBV6-6 with TRBJ2-3; D perhaps matches TRBD2 (7 bases). Per the germline V gene, CDR1 is MNHNY and CDR2 is SVGAGI (reference sequence). The length of the CDR3 is 15 residues. V dropped 2 bases and J dropped 2 bases, with 11 bases sitting between them. The CDR3: CASSYLGGPTDTQYF. For the CDR3, the DNA is TGTGCCAGCAGTTACCTCGGGGGGCCCACAGATACGCAGTATTTT.

This rearrangement joins TRBV14 to TRBJ2-3; the D gene is possibly TRBD1 (7 bases). In germline, CDR1 is SGHDN, CDR2 FVKESK. There are 14 residues in the CDR3. The V gene lost 4 bases and the J gene lost 5 bases, with 13 bases spanning the gap. The CDR3 bases are TGTGCCAGCAGCCGGACAGGAGGGGGAGATACGCAGTATTTT. Protein: CASSRTGGGDTQYF. The whole variable domain, filled in from reference TRBV14 and TRBJ2-3, reads EAGVTQFPSHSVIEKGQTVTLRCDPISGHDNLYWYRRVMGKEIKFLLHFVKESKQDESGMPNNRFLAERTGGTYSTLKVQPAELEDSGVYFCASSRTGGGDTQYFGPGTRLTVL.

The rearrangement joins TRBV7-2 to TRBJ2-5, with D maybe TRBD2 (6 bases). The CDR3 totals 19 residues. Trimming removed 1 base from V and 2 bases from J, with 23 bases in between. The germline gives CDR1 SGHTA, CDR2 FQGNSA. The CDR3, as DNA: TGTGCCAGCAGCTTAGGTCGAGCGGGCCCCCAGAGGCGACAAGAGACCCAGTACTTC. It is translated as CASSLGRAGPQRRQETQYF.

In nucleotides, the CDR3 is TGTGCCAGCAGCCAAATGAGGGTTATTGACGAGGAGCAGTTCTTC. Translated, it gives CASSQMRVIDEEQFF. The chain uses TRBV28 and TRBJ2-1; TRBD2 is a possible D gene (5 bases). The germline V and J ends were trimmed by 6 bases and 10 bases, with 22 bases remaining between them. The CDR3 is 15 amino acids. Per the germline V gene, CDR1 is MDHEN and CDR2 is SYDVKM.

The chain links TRBV13 to TRBJ1-6; D is perhaps TRBD1 (6 bases). V was trimmed by 4 bases and J by 7 bases, leaving 26 bases between them. This CDR3 is built from 19 residues. CDR1 is PRHDT, CDR2 FYEKMQ, per germline (reference sequence). The CDR3 spells CASSSEASTGTTSNSPLHF. The CDR3 DNA reads TGTGCCAGCAGCTCCGAAGCCTCCACCGGGACAACAAGCAATTCACCCCTCCACTTT.

The rearrangement uses TRBV11-2 and TRBJ2-2; D assignment may be TRBD1 or TRBD2 (5 bases each). Germline-derived CDR1 and CDR2 are SGHAT and FQNNGV. The CDR3 length is 15 residues. Trimming took off 5 bases at V and 4 bases at J, with 14 bases between the two ends. CDR3 nucleotides: TGTGCCAGCAGCAGCAGGGAGTTTACCACCGGGGAGCTGTTTTTT. It translates to CASSSREFTTGELFF. The full variable domain, rest sourced from reference TRBV11-2 and TRBJ2-2, is EAGVAQSPRYKIIEKRQSVAFWCNPISGHATLYWYQQILGQGPKLLIQFQNNGVVDDSQLPKDRFSAERLKGVDSTLKIQPAKLEDSAVYLCASSSREFTTGELFFGEGSRLTVL.

The rearrangement links TRBV28 to TRBJ2-1; D assignment may be TRBD1 or TRBD2 (5 bases each). Germline CDR1 is MDHEN and CDR2 is SYDVKM. The ends were cut back, 6 bases at V and 7 bases at J, with 16 bases in the middle. There are 14 residues in the CDR3. CDR3 protein: CASRPPGPLNEQFF. Written as DNA, the CDR3 is TGTGCCAGCAGGCCCCCGGGACCCCTGAATGAGCAGTTCTTC. Drawing the rest from reference TRBV28 and TRBJ2-1, the complete variable domain is DVKVTQSSRYLVKRTGEKVFLECVQDMDHENMFWYRQDPGLGLRLIYFSYDVKMKEKGDIPEGYSVSREKKERFSLILESASTNQTSMYLCASRPPGPLNEQFFGPGTRLTVL.